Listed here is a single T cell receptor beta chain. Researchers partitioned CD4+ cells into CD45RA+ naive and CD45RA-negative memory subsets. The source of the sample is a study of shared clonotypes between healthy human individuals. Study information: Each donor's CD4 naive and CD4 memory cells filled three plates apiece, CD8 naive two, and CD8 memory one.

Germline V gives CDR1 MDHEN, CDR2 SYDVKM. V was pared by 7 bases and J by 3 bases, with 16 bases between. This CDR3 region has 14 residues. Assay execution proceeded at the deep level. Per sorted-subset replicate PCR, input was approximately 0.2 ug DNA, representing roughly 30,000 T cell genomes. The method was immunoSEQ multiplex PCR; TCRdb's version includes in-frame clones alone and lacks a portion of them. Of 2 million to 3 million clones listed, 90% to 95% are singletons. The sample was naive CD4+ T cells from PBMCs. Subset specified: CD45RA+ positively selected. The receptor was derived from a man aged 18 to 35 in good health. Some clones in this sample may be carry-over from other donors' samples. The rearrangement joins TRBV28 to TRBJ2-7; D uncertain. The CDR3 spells CASTSSLTGYEQYF. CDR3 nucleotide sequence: TGTGCCAGCACAAGCAGTTTGACCGGCTACGAGCAGTACTTC.